This T cell receptor (beta chain) was captured by sequencing in a study of shared clonotypes between healthy human individuals. Turning to the study itself: The study drew on a couple of women and a few men aged 18 to 49 as donors. Broader study findings: A few donors shared approximately 5% of their naive CD4 clonotypes. Since donors were few, the genetic and exposure-history diversity represented was limited.

Germline lookup yields CDR1 MDHEN and CDR2 SYDVKM. CDR3 length: 14 amino acids. The ends were cut back, 4 bases at V and 4 bases at J, with 13 bases in the middle. To note about this clone: Its antigen is not identified.

Clones were sequenced by immunoSEQ multiplex PCR, and TCRdb holds only the in-frame ones, with some missing. This table holds a few million clones, 90% to 96% found once. The specimen was naive CD4+ T cells sorted from blood. The subset here: CD45RA+ positively selected. The chain recombines TRBV28 with TRBJ2-5, with D hard to call. This clonotype was obtained from a man younger than 35 in good health. This CDR3 is CASSSYVPRETQYF. CDR3 nucleotides: TGTGCCAGCAGTTCTTATGTACCCCGAGAGACCCAGTACTTC.